Below are 20 T cell receptor beta chains sequenced from a single sample in a study of T cell repertoires in cytomegalovirus infection. TCRdb itself ran the reads through MiXCR, one entry per CDR3 protein. The table records 650,000 to 900,000 distinct CDR3 sequences, over 25% of them present only once. These TCRs' antigens remain unknown. Material: cultured CD8+ T cells from PBMCs, obtained from culture after CMV antigen stimulation. The receptors originated from a human donor in good health (CMV status not recorded). Some clones in this sample may be carry-over from other donors' samples.

The rearrangement joins TRBV6-5 to TRBJ2-1, with TRBD2 matching 9 bases. The length of the CDR3 is 15 residues. Per the germline V gene, CDR1 is MNHEY and CDR2 is SVGAGI. With 3 bases clipped from V and 3 bases from J, the junction kept 3 bases outside the gene matches. CDR3 protein: CASSYLAGLYNEQFF. The CDR3 nucleotides are TGTGCCAGCAGTTATCTAGCGGGGCTCTACAATGAGCAGTTCTTC.

The rearrangement links TRBV4-3 to TRBJ2-1; TRBD2 is a possible D gene (5 bases). The CDR3 length is 14 residues. V lost 4 bases and J 5 bases, leaving 12 bases between the germline ends. The germline gives CDR1 LGHNA, CDR2 YSLEER. As DNA, the CDR3 is TGCGCCAGCAGCCCCTACCCAGCGGACAATGAGCAGTTCTTC. Protein product: CASSPYPADNEQFF.

The table lists this clonotype with a few counts. The V call is TRBV7-4, the J call TRBJ1-4; a possible D gene is TRBD1 (6 bases). Germline loops: CDR1 SGHVT, CDR2 SQSDAQ. CDR3 length equals 14 residues. V lost 3 bases to trimming and J lost 3 bases, with 8 bases between them. The CDR3 sequence: CASSLAGANEKLFF. The DNA for the CDR3 is TGTGCCAGCAGCTTGGCAGGGGCTAATGAAAAACTGTTTTTT.

This clonotype was observed at least ten times. This chain connects TRBV7-9 to TRBJ1-1; D is ambiguous. This CDR3 comprises 11 residues. V lost 1 base and J 5 bases, leaving 2 bases between the germline ends. CDR1 and CDR2 (germline): SEHNR, FQNEAQ (reference sequence). For the CDR3, the DNA is TGTGCCAGCAGCTTAGTTACTGAAGCTTTCTTT. This encodes CASSLVTEAFF. Drawing the rest from reference TRBV7-9 and TRBJ1-1, the complete variable domain is DTGVSQNPRHKITKRGQNVTFRCDPISEHNRLYWYRQTLGQGPEFLTYFQNEAQLEKSRLLSDRFSAERPKGSFSTLEIQRTEQGDSAMYLCASSLVTEAFFGQGTRLTVV.

The chain links TRBV27 to TRBJ1-1, with no clear D. Per the germline V gene, CDR1 is MNHEY and CDR2 is SMNVEV (reference sequence). This CDR3 comprises 13 residues. V was clipped by 3 bases and J by 9 bases, with 14 bases between them. The CDR3 nucleotides read TGTGCCAGCAGTTTCGGGAGCCAGGTCCAAGCTTTCTTT. This gives the protein CASSFGSQVQAFF.

A remark on this clonotype: A junction boundary mismatches the germline segment, possibly from a read error. The chain couples TRBV7-1 to TRBJ1-5, with 9 bases identical to TRBD1. Being an ORF, TRBV7-1 has a function that is uncertain. This CDR3 is 15 amino acids long. The CDR3 spells CVSSGTGPSNQPQHF. CDR3 nucleotides: TGTGTCAGCAGCGGGACAGGGCCTAGCAATCAGCCCCAGCATTTT.

This chain uses TRBV7-9 with TRBJ1-1; D perhaps matches TRBD1 (6 bases). The CDR3 has 14 residues. The ends were cut back, 7 bases at V and 6 bases at J, with 18 bases in the middle. The V gene's germline CDR1 is SEHNR and CDR2 FQNEAQ (reference sequence). The CDR3 spells CASIVPGTSAEAFF. The CDR3 DNA is TGTGCCAGCATCGTCCCAGGGACATCAGCTGAAGCTTTCTTT.

This clonotype was picked up a small number of times. The CDR3 DNA reads TGTGCCAGCAGTTTATTGGAGGAGTTACGCGGAAACACCATATATTTT. The encoded protein is CASSLLEELRGNTIYF. The gene calls are TRBV12-3 or TRBV12-4 and TRBJ1-3, with no clear D. Trimming removed 2 bases at V and 4 bases at J, with 15 bases between. This CDR3 is built from 16 residues.

V and J are TRBV7-9 and TRBJ2-5, with 7 positions matching TRBD1. Trimming took 3 bases from V and 0 from J; bases not matched to a gene: 1. Germline assignment: CDR1 SEHNR and CDR2 FQNEAQ (reference sequence). This CDR3 region has 14 residues. CDR3 residues: CASSFQGDQETQYF. The CDR3 DNA sequence: TGTGCCAGCAGCTTTCAGGGGGACCAAGAGACCCAGTACTTC.

This sequence joins TRBV12-3 or TRBV12-4 and TRBJ2-7, with TRBD1 as a possible D gene (5 bases). Trimming pared 5 bases from V and 0 bases from J, leaving 11 bases between. There are 14 residues in the CDR3. CDR3 nucleotide sequence: TGTGCCAGCAGTCCGGATGACAGCTCCTACGAGCAGTACTTC. Amino acid sequence: CASSPDDSSYEQYF.

Many counts were recorded for this clonotype. The chain is built from TRBV7-2 and TRBJ1-5; a weak D match, TRBD1 (5 bases). Trimming took off 2 bases at V and 1 base at J, with 12 bases between the two ends. The CDR3 is 16 residues long. From germline, CDR1 is SGHTA and CDR2 FQGNSA. The CDR3 DNA sequence: TGTGCCAGCAGCTTACAGGGAGGGAAAAGCAATCAGCCCCAGCATTTT. It specifies CASSLQGGKSNQPQHF. Full variable domain (missing parts from reference TRBV7-2 and TRBJ1-5): GAGVSQSPSNKVTEKGKDVELRCDPISGHTALYWYRQSLGQGLEFLIYFQGNSAPDKSGLPSDRFSAERTGGSVSTLTIQRTQQEDSAVYLCASSLQGGKSNQPQHFGDGTRLSIL.

This clonotype was detected many times. The rearrangement links TRBV29-1 to TRBJ2-5; either TRBD1 or TRBD2 may supply D (5 bases each). CDR1 SQVTM and CDR2 ANQGSEA come from the germline V gene. This CDR3 is built from 13 residues. The germline V and J ends were trimmed by 3 bases and 2 bases, with 10 bases remaining between them. The CDR3 loop reads CSVDWGIQETQYF. CDR3 bases: TGCAGCGTTGATTGGGGGATTCAAGAGACCCAGTACTTC.

This clonotype was seen a handful of times. The CDR3 bases are TGCGCCAGCAGCCAAGGAAGCAACAGGGGGTACGAGCAGTACTTC. This sequence encodes CASSQGSNRGYEQYF. The chain is built from TRBV4-1 and TRBJ2-7, with TRBD1 identical over 8 bases. V trimming: 1 base; J trimming: 4 bases; junction bases outside the gene matches: 6. Germline V gene lookup returns CDR1 MGHRA and CDR2 YSYEKL. The CDR3 spans 15 residues.

The chain uses TRBV7-6 and TRBJ2-5; D is perhaps TRBD2 (6 bases). CDR1 is SGHVS and CDR2 is FNYEAQ in the germline V gene. With 5 bases removed from V and 1 base from J, the gap between germline ends came to 14 bases. The CDR3 loop spans 15 amino acids. The CDR3 loop is CASSLIRDFQETQYF. In nucleotides, the CDR3 is TGTGCCAGCAGCCTCATCCGGGACTTCCAAGAGACCCAGTACTTC.

This clonotype was observed a few times. The chain employs TRBV19 and TRBJ1-2; tentatively, D is TRBD1 (5 bases). The CDR3 length is 14 residues. CDR1 and CDR2 from the germline V gene are LNHDA and SQIVND (reference sequence). Trimming cost V 6 bases and J 7 bases, with 18 bases left between them. Here the CDR3 reads CASRGAGSKSGYTF. The CDR3 DNA sequence: TGTGCCAGTAGAGGGGCAGGGAGTAAATCTGGCTACACCTTC.

V usage is TRBV5-4 and J usage is TRBJ2-7; D is ambiguous. The V and J ends lost 4 bases and 6 bases respectively, with 14 bases between them. This CDR3 has 13 residues. The germline V gene has CDR1 SGHNT and CDR2 YYREEE (reference sequence). The CDR3 region has the DNA TGTGCCAGCAGCCCGCAATCAGGAATCGAGCAGTACTTC. This encodes CASSPQSGIEQYF.

This clonotype was recorded at least ten times. The J gene is TRBJ2-5, the V gene TRBV18; TRBD1 matches at 8 bases. This CDR3 is built from 16 residues. Trimming cost V 1 base and J 4 bases; bases outside gene matches: 8. Germline V gene sequence: CDR1 KGHSH, CDR2 LQKENI. CDR3 in amino acids: CASSPLTGQGAETQYF. Here the CDR3 DNA reads TGTGCCAGCTCACCACTTACTGGACAGGGAGCAGAGACCCAGTACTTC. The whole variable domain, filled in from reference TRBV18 and TRBJ2-5, reads NAGVMQNPRHLVRRRGQEARLRCSPMKGHSHVYWYRQLPEEGLKFMVYLQKENIIDESGMPKERFSAEFPKEGPSILRIQQVVRGDSAAYFCASSPLTGQGAETQYFGPGTRLLVL.

The V gene is TRBV11-3, the J gene TRBJ2-1; D gene uncertain. Trimming took off 5 bases at V and 0 bases at J, with 20 bases between the two ends. This CDR3 spans 18 amino acids. Germline CDR1 reads SGHNT; CDR2 reads YENEEA. The CDR3, as DNA: TGTGCCAGCAGCCGTAAGCCTCCTGGCGTCAGCTCCTACAATGAGCAGTTCTTC. Translating gives CASSRKPPGVSSYNEQFF.

V and J are TRBV5-4 and TRBJ2-2, with 7 bases fitting TRBD1. CDR3 length: 14 residues. The germline V gene encodes CDR1 SGHNT and CDR2 YYREEE (reference sequence). With 6 bases clipped from V and 6 bases from J, the junction kept 8 bases outside the gene matches. The CDR3 loop reads CASKVGQGAGELFF. In DNA, the CDR3 is TGTGCCAGCAAAGTGGGGCAGGGGGCCGGGGAGCTGTTTTTT. The whole variable domain, filled in from reference TRBV5-4 and TRBJ2-2, reads ETGVTQSPTHLIKTRGQQVTLRCSSQSGHNTVSWYQQALGQGPQFIFQYYREEENGRGNFPPRFSGLQFPNYSSELNVNALELDDSALYLCASKVGQGAGELFFGEGSRLTVL.

This clonotype showed up many times. This chain uses TRBV7-2 with TRBJ1-5; D possibly corresponds to TRBD1 (6 bases). V was clipped by 6 bases and J by 7 bases, with 19 bases between them. Germline values: CDR1 SGHTA, CDR2 FQGNSA. The length of the CDR3 is 15 residues. CDR3: CASSSQGGDGQPQHF. The CDR3 bases are TGTGCCAGCAGTTCACAGGGAGGAGACGGGCAGCCCCAGCATTTT.